The 2 T cell receptor beta chains presented below share a single source sample, sequenced in a study of cytomegalovirus exposure and HLA in healthy donors. The PCR contained 60 Vbeta and 13 Jbeta primers. Generated by immunoSEQ multiplex PCR, the TCRdb table keeps only in-frame clones and is missing some. The table lists about 140,000 clones, roughly 78% of them singletons. Sequencing used PBMCs. All receptors come from a man between 25 and 39 years old in good health.

The chain joins TRBV6-1 to TRBJ2-1, with D hard to call. In germline, CDR1 is MNHNS, CDR2 SASEGT. This CDR3 comprises 13 residues. V lost 5 bases and J lost 3, with 8 bases in between. The CDR3 loop is CASSIQHYNEQFF. Here the CDR3 DNA reads TGTGCCAGCAGTATACAGCACTACAATGAGCAGTTCTTC.

The chain combines TRBV18 with TRBJ2-3, with a weak D call TRBD2 (6 bases). The CDR3 spans 12 residues. V was pared by 6 bases and J by 5 bases, with 9 bases between. Germline values: CDR1 KGHSH, CDR2 LQKENI. The CDR3 coding sequence is TGTGCCAGCTCCCCGCGGGGAGATACGCAGTATTTT. It encodes CASSPRGDTQYF.